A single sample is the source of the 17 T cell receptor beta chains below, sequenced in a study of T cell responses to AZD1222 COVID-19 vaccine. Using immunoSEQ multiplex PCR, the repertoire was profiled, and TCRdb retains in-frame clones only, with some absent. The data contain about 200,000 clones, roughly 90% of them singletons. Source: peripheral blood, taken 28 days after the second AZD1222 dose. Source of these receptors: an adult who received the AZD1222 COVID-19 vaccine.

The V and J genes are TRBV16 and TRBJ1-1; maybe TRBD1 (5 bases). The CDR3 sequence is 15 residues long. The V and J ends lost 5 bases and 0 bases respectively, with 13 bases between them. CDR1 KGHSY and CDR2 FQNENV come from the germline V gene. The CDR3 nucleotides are TGTGCCAGCAGCGAGGGACGCAATATGAACACTGAAGCTTTCTTT. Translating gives CASSEGRNMNTEAFF.

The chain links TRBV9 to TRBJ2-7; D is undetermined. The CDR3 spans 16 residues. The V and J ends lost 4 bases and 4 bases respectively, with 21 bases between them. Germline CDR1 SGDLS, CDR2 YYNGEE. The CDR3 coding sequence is TGTGCCAGCAGCACCCGATTGGCTACTGCGCCGTACGAGCAGTACTTC. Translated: CASSTRLATAPYEQYF.

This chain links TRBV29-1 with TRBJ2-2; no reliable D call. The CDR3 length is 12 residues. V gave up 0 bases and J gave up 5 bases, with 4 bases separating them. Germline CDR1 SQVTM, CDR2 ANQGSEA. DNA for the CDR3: TGCAGCGTTGAAGATGCAACCGGGGAGCTGTTTTTT. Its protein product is CSVEDATGELFF.

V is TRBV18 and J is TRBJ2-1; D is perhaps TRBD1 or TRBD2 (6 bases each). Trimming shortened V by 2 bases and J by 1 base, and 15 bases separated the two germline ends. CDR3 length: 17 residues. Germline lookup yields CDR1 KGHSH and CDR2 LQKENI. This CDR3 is CASSPNRGQLSYNEQFF. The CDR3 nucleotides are TGTGCCAGCTCACCAAATCGGGGGCAGCTTTCCTACAATGAGCAGTTCTTC. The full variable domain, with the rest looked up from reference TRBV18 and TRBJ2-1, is NAGVMQNPRHLVRRRGQEARLRCSPMKGHSHVYWYRQLPEEGLKFMVYLQKENIIDESGMPKERFSAEFPKEGPSILRIQQVVRGDSAAYFCASSPNRGQLSYNEQFFGPGTRLTVL.

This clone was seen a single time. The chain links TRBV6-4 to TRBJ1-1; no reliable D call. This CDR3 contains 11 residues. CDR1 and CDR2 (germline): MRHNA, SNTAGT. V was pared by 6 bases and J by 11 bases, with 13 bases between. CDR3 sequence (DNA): TGTGCCAGCAGCGTAAAGGCGTCCGCTTTCTTT. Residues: CASSVKASAFF.

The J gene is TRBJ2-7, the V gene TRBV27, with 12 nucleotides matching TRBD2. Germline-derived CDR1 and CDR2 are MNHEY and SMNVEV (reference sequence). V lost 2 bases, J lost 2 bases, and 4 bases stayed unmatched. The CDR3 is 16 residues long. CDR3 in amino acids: CASSLRGLAGTYEQYF. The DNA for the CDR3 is TGTGCCAGCAGTTTAAGAGGACTAGCGGGAACCTACGAGCAGTACTTC.

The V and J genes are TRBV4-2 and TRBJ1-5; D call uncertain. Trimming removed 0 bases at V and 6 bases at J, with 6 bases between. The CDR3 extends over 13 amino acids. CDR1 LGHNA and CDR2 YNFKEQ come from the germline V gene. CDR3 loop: CASSQDPSQPQHF. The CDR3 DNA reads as TGTGCCAGCAGCCAAGATCCTTCTCAGCCCCAGCATTTT.

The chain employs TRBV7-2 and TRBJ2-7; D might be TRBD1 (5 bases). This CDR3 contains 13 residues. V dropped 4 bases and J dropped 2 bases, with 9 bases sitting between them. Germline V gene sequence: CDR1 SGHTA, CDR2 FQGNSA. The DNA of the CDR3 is TGTGCCAGCAGCTCTCAGGGCACCTACGAGCAGTACTTC. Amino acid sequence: CASSSQGTYEQYF.

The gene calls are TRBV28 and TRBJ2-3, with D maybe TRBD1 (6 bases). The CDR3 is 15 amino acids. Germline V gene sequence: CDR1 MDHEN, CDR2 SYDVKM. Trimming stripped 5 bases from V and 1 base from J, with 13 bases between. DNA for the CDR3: TGTGCCAGCAGTCCCTCTAGACAGGGCACAGATACGCAGTATTTT. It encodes CASSPSRQGTDTQYF.

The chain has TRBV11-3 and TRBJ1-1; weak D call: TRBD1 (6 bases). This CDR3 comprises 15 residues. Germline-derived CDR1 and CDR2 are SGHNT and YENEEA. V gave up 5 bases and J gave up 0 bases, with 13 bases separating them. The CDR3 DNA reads TGTGCCAGCAGCGATCGGACAGATATGAACACTGAAGCTTTCTTT. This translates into CASSDRTDMNTEAFF.

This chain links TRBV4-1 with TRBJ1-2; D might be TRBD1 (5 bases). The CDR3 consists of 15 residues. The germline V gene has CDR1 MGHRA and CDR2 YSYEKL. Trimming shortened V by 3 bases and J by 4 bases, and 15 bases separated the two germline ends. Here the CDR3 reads CASSQTNDSFYGYTF. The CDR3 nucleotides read TGCGCCAGCAGCCAGACAAACGACAGTTTCTATGGCTACACCTTC.

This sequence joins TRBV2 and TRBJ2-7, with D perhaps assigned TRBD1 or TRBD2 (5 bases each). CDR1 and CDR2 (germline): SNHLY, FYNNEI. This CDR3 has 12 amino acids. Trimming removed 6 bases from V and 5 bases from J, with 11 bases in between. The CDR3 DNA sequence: TGTGCCAGCAGGGGGCCTAGCAACGAGCAGTACTTC. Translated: CASRGPSNEQYF.

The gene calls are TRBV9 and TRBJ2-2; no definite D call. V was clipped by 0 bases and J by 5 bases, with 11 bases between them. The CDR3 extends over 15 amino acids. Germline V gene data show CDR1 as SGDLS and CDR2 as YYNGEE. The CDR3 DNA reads TGTGCCAGCAGCGTAGGTAAAGGGTGGACCGGGGAGCTGTTTTTT. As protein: CASSVGKGWTGELFF.

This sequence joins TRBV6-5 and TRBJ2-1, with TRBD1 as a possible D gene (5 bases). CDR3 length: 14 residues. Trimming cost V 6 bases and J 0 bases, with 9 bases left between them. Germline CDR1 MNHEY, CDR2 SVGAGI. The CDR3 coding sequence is TGTGCCAGCAGGGACACCAGCTCCTACAATGAGCAGTTCTTC. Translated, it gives CASRDTSSYNEQFF.

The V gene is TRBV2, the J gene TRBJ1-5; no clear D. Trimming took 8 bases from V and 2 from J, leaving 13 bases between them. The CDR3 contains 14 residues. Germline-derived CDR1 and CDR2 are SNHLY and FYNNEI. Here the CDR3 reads CASENGKGNQPQHF. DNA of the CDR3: TGTGCCAGCGAGAACGGTAAGGGCAATCAGCCCCAGCATTTT.

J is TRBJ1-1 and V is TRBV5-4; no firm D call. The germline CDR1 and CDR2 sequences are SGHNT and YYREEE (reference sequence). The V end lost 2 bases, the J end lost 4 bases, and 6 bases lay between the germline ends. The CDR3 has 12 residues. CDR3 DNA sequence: TGTGCCAGCAGCTTTATGCGCACTGAAGCTTTCTTT. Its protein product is CASSFMRTEAFF.

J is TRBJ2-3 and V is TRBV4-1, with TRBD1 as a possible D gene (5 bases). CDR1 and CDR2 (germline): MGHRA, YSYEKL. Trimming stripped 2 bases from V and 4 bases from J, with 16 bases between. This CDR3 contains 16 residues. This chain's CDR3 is CASSQSPGQGPDTQYF. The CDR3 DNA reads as TGCGCCAGCAGCCAAAGCCCCGGTCAGGGCCCAGATACGCAGTATTTT.